These T cell receptor beta chains were read from a single sample in a study of T cell responses to AZD1222 COVID-19 vaccine. Assay used: immunoSEQ multiplex PCR; TCRdb lists only in-frame clones, some missing. Altogether 90,000 to 110,000 clones are present, 82% being singletons, with the ten largest covering 4.5% to 6%. Sequenced here: peripheral blood, sampled on day 0 of AZD1222 vaccination. Every receptor here comes from an adult in good health. The CDR3 runs from the conserved cysteine through the conserved F or W. D genes are given only for firm matches. Part of the rows lack a size; the others show once, few, many or a class for expanded clones.

V,size,D,J,CDR3,DNA
TRBV18,NA,NA,TRBJ1-1,CASSPIRENTEAFF,TGTGCCAGCTCACCTATCCGGGAGAACACTGAAGCTTTCTTT
TRBV19,NA,NA,TRBJ1-3,CASSIRGYGNTIYF,TGTGCCAGTAGTATTCGGGGATACGGAAACACCATATATTTT
TRBV11-2,NA,NA,TRBJ2-5,CASSLGRGEETQYF,TGTGCCAGCAGCTTGGGTCGAGGGGAAGAGACCCAGTACTTC
TRBV7-2,NA,NA,TRBJ1-6,CASSPLYRALHF,TGTGCCAGCAGCCCGCTCTACAGGGCCCTCCACTTT
TRBV5-5,NA,TRBD1,TRBJ1-1,CASSIGTVGEAFF,TGTGCCAGCAGCATAGGGACAGTCGGTGAAGCTTTCTTT
TRBV11-2,once,NA,TRBJ1-5,CASSLGGYSNQPQHF,TGTGCCAGCAGCTTAGGGGGATATAGCAATCAGCCCCAGCATTTT
TRBV2,NA,NA,TRBJ2-5,CASSSGRGVQETQYF,TGTGCCAGCAGTTCGGGGAGGGGGGTTCAAGAGACCCAGTACTTC
TRBV19,NA,TRBD1,TRBJ1-2,CASRDRANGYTF,TGTGCCAGTAGGGACAGGGCGAATGGCTACACCTTC
TRBV19,NA,TRBD1,TRBJ1-4,CASRLRGQSNEKLFF,TGTGCCAGTAGGCTCAGGGGACAGAGTAATGAAAAACTGTTTTTT
TRBV7-2,NA,NA,TRBJ1-4,CASSLEPNEKLFF,TGTGCCAGCAGCTTAGAACCTAATGAAAAACTGTTTTTT
TRBV11-3,NA,TRBD1,TRBJ2-1,CASSLGQGRGNEQFF,TGTGCCAGCAGCTTAGGACAGGGACGAGGCAATGAGCAGTTCTTC
TRBV10-2,NA,NA,TRBJ1-5,CASRGGNQPQHF,TGCGCCAGCAGGGGGGGGAATCAGCCCCAGCATTTT
TRBV4-1,NA,NA,TRBJ1-2,CASSQSPVPSLGYTF,TGCGCCAGCAGCCAATCACCAGTCCCGAGTCTGGGCTACACCTTC
TRBV3-1/TRBV3-2,once,TRBD1,TRBJ1-2,CASSRSQGACGYTF,TGTGCCAGCAGCCGATCCCAGGGGGCCTGTGGCTACACCTTC
TRBV5-6,NA,TRBD1,TRBJ1-2,CASSLEGRGLNYGYTF,TGTGCCAGCAGCTTGGAGGGCAGGGGGCTGAACTATGGCTACACCTTC
TRBV6-2/TRBV6-3,NA,NA,TRBJ2-6,CASSYSPLSGANVLTF,TGTGCCAGCAGTTATAGCCCCCTCTCTGGGGCCAACGTCCTGACTTTC
TRBV30,NA,TRBD1,TRBJ1-4,CAWSVKGGSYEKLFF,TGTGCCTGGAGTGTCAAAGGGGGCTCCTATGAAAAACTGTTTTTT
TRBV23-1,NA,TRBD1,TRBJ1-5,CASINGGQDSRGNQPQHF,TGCGCCAGCATCAATGGGGGACAGGACTCGAGGGGCAATCAGCCCCAGCATTTT
TRBV4-3,NA,TRBD1,TRBJ2-2,CASSHLFGTDNTGELFF,TGCGCCAGCAGCCATCTCTTCGGGACAGATAACACCGGGGAGCTGTTTTTT
TRBV5-8,NA,NA,TRBJ1-5,CASSSGQWNQPQHF,TGTGCCAGCAGCAGCGGACAGTGGAATCAGCCCCAGCATTTT
TRBV7-2,NA,NA,TRBJ1-2,CASSKRQPYGYTF,TGTGCCAGCAGCAAAAGACAGCCCTATGGCTACACCTTC
TRBV5-6,once,NA,TRBJ2-5,CASSLEETQYF,TGTGCCAGCAGCTTAGAGGAGACCCAGTACTTC
TRBV5-5,NA,NA,TRBJ1-2,CASTLDFGFYGYTF,TGTGCCAGCACCCTCGATTTCGGGTTCTATGGCTACACCTTC
TRBV11-3,NA,NA,TRBJ2-5,CASSLGGYQETQYF,TGTGCCAGCAGCTTAGGGGGGTACCAAGAGACCCAGTACTTC
TRBV2,NA,NA,TRBJ2-1,CASSGGGTAYNEQFF,TGTGCCAGCAGTGGGGGCGGGACCGCCTACAATGAGCAGTTCTTC
TRBV5-1,NA,TRBD1,TRBJ1-2,CASSLVQGDGYTF,TGCGCCAGCAGCTTGGTTCAGGGGGACGGCTACACCTTC
TRBV6-1,few,NA,TRBJ1-1,CASSEALPWDGSTEAFF,TGTGCCAGCAGTGAAGCCCTACCGTGGGACGGCAGCACTGAAGCTTTCTTT
TRBV3-1/TRBV3-2,NA,TRBD1,TRBJ2-5,CASNRQGAVQETQYF,TGTGCCAGCAACAGACAGGGGGCCGTCCAAGAGACCCAGTACTTC
TRBV5-1,NA,NA,TRBJ1-5,CASSLAGRGQPQHF,TGCGCCAGCAGCTTGGCCGGAAGGGGTCAGCCCCAGCATTTT
TRBV6-4,NA,NA,TRBJ2-3,CASSTTGDTQYF,TGTGCCAGCAGTACGACAGGAGATACGCAGTATTTT
TRBV12-3/TRBV12-4,NA,NA,TRBJ2-3,CASSSSGDTQYF,TGTGCCAGCAGTTCCTCGGGGGATACGCAGTATTTT
TRBV2,NA,NA,TRBJ2-2,CASSEGYANTGELFF,TGTGCCAGCAGTGAGGGGTACGCGAACACCGGGGAGCTGTTTTTT
TRBV7-9,NA,TRBD1,TRBJ2-4,CASSLEGDRPKNIQYF,TGTGCCAGCAGCTTAGAAGGGGACAGGCCCAAAAACATTCAGTACTTC
TRBV5-1,NA,NA,TRBJ2-1,CASAYDSYNEQFF,TGCGCCAGCGCCTATGACAGCTACAATGAGCAGTTCTTC
TRBV7-2,NA,NA,TRBJ2-4,CASSLASGVGAKNIQYF,TGTGCCAGCAGCTTAGCTTCCGGGGTTGGGGCCAAAAACATTCAGTACTTC
TRBV12-3/TRBV12-4,NA,NA,TRBJ1-1,CASSPGGNTEAFF,TGTGCCAGCAGCCCGGGCGGGAACACTGAAGCTTTCTTT
TRBV5-4,NA,TRBD1,TRBJ1-6,CASSFRTGSSSPLHF,TGTGCCAGCAGCTTCCGGACAGGGTCTAGTTCACCCCTCCACTTT
TRBV7-6,once,TRBD1,TRBJ1-1,CASSWAGTVNTEAFF,TGTGCCAGCAGCTGGGCCGGGACAGTGAACACTGAAGCTTTCTTT
TRBV19,NA,NA,TRBJ1-2,CASKGRTEVGGYTF,TGTGCCAGTAAGGGCCGGACAGAAGTAGGCGGCTACACCTTC
TRBV3-1/TRBV3-2,NA,NA,TRBJ1-3,CATKSKSSGNTIYF,TGTGCCACGAAGAGTAAAAGCTCTGGAAACACCATATATTTT
TRBV27,NA,NA,TRBJ1-2,CASSTTGSFAGYTF,TGTGCCAGCAGCACAACAGGGAGTTTCGCTGGCTACACCTTC
TRBV7-9,NA,TRBD1,TRBJ2-3,CASSLGFRGRHPDTQYF,TGTGCCAGCAGCTTAGGTTTCAGGGGGCGCCACCCGGATACGCAGTATTTT
TRBV27,NA,NA,TRBJ2-6,CASSFSRARVHSGANVLTF,TGTGCCAGCAGTTTTTCTAGGGCCAGGGTACACTCTGGGGCCAACGTCCTGACTTTC
TRBV3-1/TRBV3-2,NA,NA,TRBJ1-2,CASSQSGEAKAGYTF,TGTGCCAGCAGCCAATCCGGGGAGGCGAAGGCTGGCTACACCTTC
TRBV7-9,NA,TRBD1,TRBJ1-1,CASSHDREVAFF,TGTGCCAGCAGCCACGACAGGGAAGTAGCTTTCTTT
TRBV18,NA,TRBD2,TRBJ2-2,CASSPLGLAGSVTGELFF,TGTGCCAGCTCACCGCTCGGACTAGCGGGGTCCGTCACCGGGGAGCTGTTTTTT
TRBV7-8,NA,NA,TRBJ1-3,CASSLSPGGSGNTIYF,TGTGCCAGCAGCTTATCCCCAGGCGGCTCTGGAAACACCATATATTTT
TRBV2,few,TRBD1,TRBJ1-2,CASSEALRQGASGYTF,TGTGCCAGCAGTGAAGCGCTTCGGCAGGGGGCCTCGGGCTACACCTTC
TRBV4-3,NA,NA,TRBJ1-5,CASSQVASASNQPQHF,TGCGCCAGCAGCCAAGTAGCGTCAGCTTCCAATCAGCCCCAGCATTTT
TRBV6-5,NA,TRBD1,TRBJ1-2,CASSYSGGDGYTF,TGTGCCAGCAGTTACTCAGGGGGCGATGGCTACACCTTC
TRBV29-1,NA,NA,TRBJ2-3,CSVDSPDGADTQYF,TGCAGCGTTGACTCGCCGGATGGGGCAGATACGCAGTATTTT
TRBV5-6,NA,TRBD1,TRBJ1-1,CASSSRDRVPEAFF,TGTGCCAGCAGCTCCCGGGACAGGGTTCCTGAAGCTTTCTTT
TRBV2,NA,NA,TRBJ1-5,CASLESEGNQPQHF,TGTGCCAGTCTGGAGAGCGAGGGCAATCAGCCCCAGCATTTT
TRBV5-1,NA,NA,TRBJ2-1,CASSSPAGSNHNEQFF,TGCGCCAGCAGCTCCCCGGCGGGCTCTAACCACAATGAGCAGTTCTTC